The 8 T cell receptor beta chains presented below share a single source sample, sequenced in a study of blood T cell repertoires in COVID-19. Data came from immunoSEQ multiplex PCR; TCRdb stores just in-frame clones and leaves some out. This sample has roughly 230,000 clones, with approximately 81% found just once. Material: PBMCs or T cells enriched from blood (not recorded which). These receptors all come from a woman aged 45-65 years who had been exposed to COVID-19.

The chain has TRBV30 and TRBJ2-2, with D possibly TRBD1 on 6 matching bases. The CDR3 covers 13 residues. The V and J ends lost 7 bases and 5 bases respectively, with 14 bases between them. In germline, CDR1 is GTSNPN, CDR2 SVGIG (reference sequence). The CDR3 DNA reads TGTGCCTACCAACAGGGACGGACCGGGGAGCTGTTTTTT. Residues: CAYQQGRTGELFF.

The chain links TRBV3-1 (or the pseudogene TRBV3-2) to TRBJ2-7; 9 positions agree with TRBD1. Germline assignment: CDR1 LGHDT and CDR2 YNNKEL (reference sequence). V was pared by 5 bases and J by 2 bases, with 4 bases of the junction left unmatched. This CDR3 has 14 residues. The DNA for the CDR3 is TGTGCCAGCAGCTTCCGGGACAGGGCCTACGAGCAGTACTTC. Protein: CASSFRDRAYEQYF.

About this clone itself: Other DNA sequences in the same sample also yield this CDR3. The gene calls are TRBV5-1 and TRBJ2-7, with D maybe TRBD1 (5 bases). The CDR3 loop spans 13 amino acids. V lost 4 bases and J lost 1, with 9 bases in between. Germline CDR1 reads SGHRS; CDR2 reads YFSETQ. The CDR3 nucleotides read TGCGCCAGCAGCCTACAGGATTCCTACGAGCAGTACTTC. Translated: CASSLQDSYEQYF. Complete variable domain (other parts from reference TRBV5-1 and TRBJ2-7): KAGVTQTPRYLIKTRGQQVTLSCSPISGHRSVSWYQQTPGQGLQFLFEYFSETQRNKGNFPGRFSGRQFSNSRSEMNVSTLELGDSALYLCASSLQDSYEQYFGPGTRLTVT.

The V and J genes are TRBV4-1 and TRBJ1-3; no reliable D call. V shed 3 bases and J shed 4 bases, with 7 bases lying between them. The CDR3 spans 13 residues. Germline CDR1 is MGHRA and CDR2 is YSYEKL. Here the CDR3 DNA reads TGCGCCAGCAGCCATCTTCCGGGAAACACCATATATTTT. It is translated as CASSHLPGNTIYF.

The sample holds a few counts of this clone. The chain joins TRBV12-3 or TRBV12-4 to TRBJ2-1; maybe TRBD2 (5 bases). The CDR3 runs 11 residues. Trimming left V 6 bases short and J 9 bases short, with 9 bases between. CDR3 nucleotide sequence: TGTGCCAGCAGCTTCGAGGGTGAGCAGTTCTTC. Protein sequence: CASSFEGEQFF.

The J gene is TRBJ1-1, the V gene TRBV29-1; D perhaps matches TRBD1 (6 bases). V dropped 1 base and J dropped 3 bases, with 12 bases sitting between them. CDR3 length: 14 residues. Germline CDR1 is SQVTM and CDR2 is ANQGSEA. CDR3 protein: CSVEVRGSDTEAFF. The CDR3 DNA reads TGCAGCGTTGAAGTGAGGGGGTCGGACACTGAAGCTTTCTTT.

The chain carries TRBV9 and TRBJ1-6; 10 bases fit TRBD1. Trimming took 4 bases from V and 5 from J; bases not matched to a gene: 6. Germline CDR1 and CDR2: SGDLS and YYNGEE. The CDR3 runs 16 residues. The CDR3 loop reads CASSLRTGGNNSPLHF. CDR3 bases: TGTGCCAGCAGCCTGCGGACAGGGGGTAATAATTCACCCCTCCACTTT.

The rearrangement links TRBV10-3 to TRBJ2-2; no firm D call. Germline lookup yields CDR1 ENHRY and CDR2 SYGVKD. V dropped 0 bases and J dropped 4 bases, with 15 bases sitting between them. The CDR3 is made up of 17 amino acids. The CDR3 DNA sequence: TGTGCCATCAGTGAGTCACCGATCCCGGCAGGCACCGGGGAGCTGTTTTTT. Its protein is CAISESPIPAGTGELFF.